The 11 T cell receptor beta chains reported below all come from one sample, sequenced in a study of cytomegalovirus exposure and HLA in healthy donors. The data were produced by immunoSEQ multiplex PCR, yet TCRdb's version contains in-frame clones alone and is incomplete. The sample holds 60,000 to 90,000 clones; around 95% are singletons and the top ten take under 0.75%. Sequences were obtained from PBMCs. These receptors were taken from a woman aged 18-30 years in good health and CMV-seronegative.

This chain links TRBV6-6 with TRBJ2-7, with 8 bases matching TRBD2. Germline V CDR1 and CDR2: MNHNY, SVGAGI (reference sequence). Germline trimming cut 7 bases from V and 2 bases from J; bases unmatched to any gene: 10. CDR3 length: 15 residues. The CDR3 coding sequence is TGTGCCAGCAAAATTGGGGGCGGGGGGCCCTACGAGCAGTACTTC. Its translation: CASKIGGGGPYEQYF.

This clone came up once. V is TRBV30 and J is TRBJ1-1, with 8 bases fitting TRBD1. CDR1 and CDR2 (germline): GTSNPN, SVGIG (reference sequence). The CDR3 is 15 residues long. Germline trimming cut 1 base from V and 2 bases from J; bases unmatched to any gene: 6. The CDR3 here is CAWSGPGQANTEAFF. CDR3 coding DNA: TGTGCCTGGAGTGGACCGGGACAGGCCAACACTGAAGCTTTCTTT.

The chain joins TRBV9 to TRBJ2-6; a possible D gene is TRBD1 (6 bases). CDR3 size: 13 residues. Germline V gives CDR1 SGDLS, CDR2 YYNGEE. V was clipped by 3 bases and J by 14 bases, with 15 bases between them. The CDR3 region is CASSGGGVAFLTF. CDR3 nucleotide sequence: TGTGCCAGCAGCGGAGGGGGAGTGGCCTTCCTGACTTTC.

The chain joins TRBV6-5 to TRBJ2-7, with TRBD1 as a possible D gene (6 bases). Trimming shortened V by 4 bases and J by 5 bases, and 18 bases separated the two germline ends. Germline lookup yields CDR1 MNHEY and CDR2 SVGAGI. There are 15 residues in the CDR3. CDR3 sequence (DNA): TGTGCCAGCAGTTTAGAGGCAGGCAACAGGGACGAGCAGTACTTC. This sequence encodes CASSLEAGNRDEQYF.

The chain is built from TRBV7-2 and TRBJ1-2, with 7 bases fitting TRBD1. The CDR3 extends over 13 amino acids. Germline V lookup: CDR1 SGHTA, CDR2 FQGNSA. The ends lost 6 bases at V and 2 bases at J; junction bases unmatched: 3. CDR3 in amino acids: CASRRQGNYGYTF. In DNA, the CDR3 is TGTGCCAGCAGAAGACAGGGAAACTATGGCTACACCTTC.

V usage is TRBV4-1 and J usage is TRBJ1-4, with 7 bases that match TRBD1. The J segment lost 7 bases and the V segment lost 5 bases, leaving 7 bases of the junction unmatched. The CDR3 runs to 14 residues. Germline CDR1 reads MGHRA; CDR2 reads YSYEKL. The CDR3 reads CASSYTGVREKLFF. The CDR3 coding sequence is TGCGCCAGCAGCTATACAGGGGTACGTGAAAAACTGTTTTTT.

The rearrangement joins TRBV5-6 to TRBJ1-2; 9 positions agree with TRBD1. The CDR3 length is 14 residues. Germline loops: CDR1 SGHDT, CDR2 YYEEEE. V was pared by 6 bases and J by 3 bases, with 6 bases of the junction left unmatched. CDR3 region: CASIRDRAYYGYTF. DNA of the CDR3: TGTGCCAGCATCCGGGACAGGGCTTACTATGGCTACACCTTC.

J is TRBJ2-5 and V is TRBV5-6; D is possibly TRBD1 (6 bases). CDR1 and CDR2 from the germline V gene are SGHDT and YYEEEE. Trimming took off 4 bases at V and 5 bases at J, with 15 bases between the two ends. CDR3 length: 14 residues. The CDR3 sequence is CASSGLGAWETQYF. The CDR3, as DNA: TGTGCCAGCAGCGGACTGGGGGCGTGGGAGACCCAGTACTTC. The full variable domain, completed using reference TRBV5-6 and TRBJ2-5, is DAGVTQSPTHLIKTRGQQVTLRCSPKSGHDTVSWYQQALGQGPQFIFQYYEEEERQRGNFPDRFSGHQFPNYSSELNVNALLLGDSALYLCASSGLGAWETQYFGPGTRLLVL.

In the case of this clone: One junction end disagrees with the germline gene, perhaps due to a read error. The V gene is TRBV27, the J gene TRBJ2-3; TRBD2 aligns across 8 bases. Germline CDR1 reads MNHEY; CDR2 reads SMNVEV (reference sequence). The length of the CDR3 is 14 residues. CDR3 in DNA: TGTGCCAGCAGTTGGTGGGCTAGCGGGTATGGAATGGATTTT. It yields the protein CASSWWASGYGMDF.

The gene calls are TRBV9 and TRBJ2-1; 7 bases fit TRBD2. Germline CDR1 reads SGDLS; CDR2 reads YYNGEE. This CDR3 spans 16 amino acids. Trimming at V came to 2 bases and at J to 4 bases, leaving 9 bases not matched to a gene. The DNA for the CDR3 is TGTGCCAGCAGCGTTCGGACGGGGGGTACATACAATGAGCAGTTCTTC. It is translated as CASSVRTGGTYNEQFF.

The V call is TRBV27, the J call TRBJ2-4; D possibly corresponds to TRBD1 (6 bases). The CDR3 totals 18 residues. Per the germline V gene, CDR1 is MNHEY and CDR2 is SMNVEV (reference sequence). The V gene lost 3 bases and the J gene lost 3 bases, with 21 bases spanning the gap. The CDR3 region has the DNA TGTGCCAGCAGTTTTGGGGACATCAATCAGCCCCTCAAAAACATTCAGTACTTC. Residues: CASSFGDINQPLKNIQYF.